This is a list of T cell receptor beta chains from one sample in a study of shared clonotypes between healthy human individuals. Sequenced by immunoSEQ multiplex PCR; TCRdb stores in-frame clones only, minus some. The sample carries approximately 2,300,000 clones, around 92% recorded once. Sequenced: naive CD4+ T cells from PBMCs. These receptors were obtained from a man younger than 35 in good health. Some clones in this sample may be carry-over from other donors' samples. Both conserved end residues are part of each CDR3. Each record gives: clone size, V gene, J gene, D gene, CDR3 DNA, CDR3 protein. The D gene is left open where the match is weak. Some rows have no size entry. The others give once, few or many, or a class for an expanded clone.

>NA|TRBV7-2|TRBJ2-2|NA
TGTGCCAGCACCGAGCGTGGGGAGCTGTTTTTT
CASTERGELFF
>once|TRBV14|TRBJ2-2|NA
TGTGCCAGCAGCTTCCTGGGGCCCACCGGGGAGCTGTTTTTT
CASSFLGPTGELFF
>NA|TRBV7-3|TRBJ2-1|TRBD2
TGTGCCAGCAGCTTCCGAGCTAGCGGGAGTTTCAATGAGCAGTTCTTC
CASSFRASGSFNEQFF
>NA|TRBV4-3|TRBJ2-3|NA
TGCGCCAGCAGCCAATCCTCTATGACAAGGGCGCAGTATTTT
CASSQSSMTRAQYF
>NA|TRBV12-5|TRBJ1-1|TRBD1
TGTGCTAGTGGTTTGGGACAGGGCGCGGCTTTCTTT
CASGLGQGAAFF
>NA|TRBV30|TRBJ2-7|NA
TGTGCCTGGGAGGGGGGTTCTAACGAGCAGTACTTC
CAWEGGSNEQYF
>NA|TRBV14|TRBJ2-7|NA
TGTGCCAGCAGCCCTAAGCTTAGTTCTTCCGAGCAGTACTTC
CASSPKLSSSEQYF
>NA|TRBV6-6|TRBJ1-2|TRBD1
TGTGCCAGCAGTTACTCGAATAGGGGACAGCTCTATGGCTACACCTTC
CASSYSNRGQLYGYTF
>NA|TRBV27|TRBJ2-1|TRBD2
TGTGCCAGCAGGGCTAGCGGTTACAATGAGCAGTTCTTC
CASRASGYNEQFF
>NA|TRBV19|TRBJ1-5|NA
TGTGCCAGTAGTTTCGCCCGTCAGCCCCAGCATTTT
CASSFARQPQHF
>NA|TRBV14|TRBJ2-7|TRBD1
TGTGCCAGCAGCCTTTTGGGGTTGGGACAGTCCTACGAGCAGTACTTC
CASSLLGLGQSYEQYF